The clone carrying this T cell receptor (beta chain) came up a few times. Its antigen is currently unknown. This sample is drawn from a study of beta chain features in type 1 diabetes. Regarding the study as a whole: VDJ junctions sequenced from type 1 diabetes patients showed fewer insertions and more deletions. Cells with high TCR expression could be over-represented when cDNA is sequenced. Patients showed naive, central memory and Treg TCRB repertoires that appeared more similar than those of healthy donors. A moderate, significant TCRB CDR3 shortening appeared in type 1 diabetes across four CD4+ subsets.

Since all of the isolated RNA was reverse transcribed, expressed TCRB transcripts were what got sequenced. TCRdb's copy holds only in-frame clones and misses some; the assay was immunoSEQ multiplex PCR. The repertoire has 300,000 to 350,000 clones, approximately 15% of them found once; the top ten carry roughly 0.016%. This CDR3 has 13 residues. Germline assignment: CDR1 SEHNR and CDR2 FQNEAQ (reference sequence). Losses at the gene ends were 7 bases for V and 8 bases for J; bases not matched to a gene: 7. This sequence joins TRBV7-9 and TRBJ1-2; 10 bases agree with TRBD1. The origin of this receptor is a woman under 30 with type 1 diabetes. The specimen was naive CD4+ T cells from blood. CDR3 nucleotide sequence: TGTGCCAGCACCGGGGACAGGGGAGACGGCTACACCTTC. Translating it yields CASTGDRGDGYTF.